This T cell receptor (beta chain) is drawn from a study of metastatic and nonmetastatic thyroid tumors. Study-wide context: Repertoires from malignant and benign thyroid patients were compared across blood and tumor or nodule tissue. Study-level results: In both blood and tumor samples, TCR beta diversity was reported significantly higher for malignant than benign nodules.

TCRdb re-clonotyped the PCR reads via MiXCR. The table records about 27,000 clones, roughly 17% of them present only once. The length of the CDR3 is 15 residues. J lost 12 bases, V lost 6 bases, and 15 bases had no gene match. This clone qualifies as medium-sized. The antigen remains unidentified. Thyroid surgery had not been preceded by any treatment in any patient. This clonotype was obtained from a male donor with papillary thyroid cancer or a benign thyroid nodule (not recorded which). Some clones in this sample may be carry-over from other donors' samples. The chain couples TRBV12-3 or TRBV12-4 to TRBJ2-1, with TRBD1 matching 9 bases. Source material: blood. CDR3 DNA: TGTGCCAGCAGCACTCCGGGACAGGGTTTTAAAGGGCAGTTCTTC. As protein: CASSTPGQGFKGQFF.